A single sample gave rise to the 9 T cell receptor beta chains below, sequenced in a study of control samples from healthy donors and cancer patients. Profiling relied on immunoSEQ multiplex PCR, and the TCRdb table lists in-frame clones only, not all of them. Found here are 150,000 to 200,000 clones, around 92% of them singletons; the top ten hold 2%. Material for sequencing was blood. Receptors were obtained from a woman in her 40s in good health.

The DNA of the CDR3 is TGTGCCAGCAGCTTAGCCCCAGGTGGGCGGGGGAACACCGGGGAGCTGTTTTTT. Amino acid sequence: CASSLAPGGRGNTGELFF. The J gene is TRBJ2-2, the V gene TRBV7-6, with D maybe TRBD2 (6 bases). Germline CDR1 SGHVS, CDR2 FNYEAQ. This CDR3 spans 18 amino acids. V lost 0 bases and J lost 1, with 15 bases in between.

The chain carries TRBV6-1 and TRBJ1-1; TRBD1 is a possible D gene (6 bases). CDR3 length equals 15 residues. Germline CDR1 and CDR2: MNHNS and SASEGT. With 3 bases removed from V and 8 bases from J, the gap between germline ends came to 19 bases. CDR3 amino acids: CASSDFFRGPAEAFF. CDR3 bases: TGTGCCAGCAGTGATTTTTTCAGGGGACCGGCAGAAGCTTTCTTT.

The chain recombines TRBV10-3 with TRBJ1-5; unclear D gene. The V gene's germline CDR1 is ENHRY and CDR2 SYGVKD. Deletions cut 6 bases from V and 7 bases from J, with 16 bases between. The CDR3 sequence is 14 residues long. CDR3 loop: CAISEAPGKQPQHF. Written as DNA, the CDR3 is TGTGCCATCAGCGAAGCCCCCGGGAAGCAGCCCCAGCATTTT.

The chain uses TRBV10-1 and TRBJ2-7; D is perhaps TRBD1 or TRBD2 (5 bases each). Germline V gives CDR1 WNHNN, CDR2 SYGVQD (reference sequence). The V end lost 8 bases, the J end lost 0 bases, and 14 bases lay between the germline ends. The CDR3 has 14 residues. DNA of the CDR3: TGCGCCAGCGGGACCGGGACCGCCTCCTACGAGCAGTACTTC. It specifies CASGTGTASYEQYF.

This clone has only a few counts. The V gene is TRBV3-1 (or the pseudogene TRBV3-2), the J gene TRBJ1-6; D call uncertain. The CDR3 has 14 residues. The germline V gene encodes CDR1 LGHDT and CDR2 YNNKEL (reference sequence). Trimming stripped 1 base from V and 8 bases from J, with 9 bases between. The CDR3 nucleotides are TGTGCCAGCAGCCAAGTGAGAATTGATTCACCCCTCCACTTT. As protein: CASSQVRIDSPLHF.

The chain employs TRBV2 and TRBJ1-1; 7 bases align to TRBD1. The CDR3 spans 17 residues. V trimming: 3 bases; J trimming: 0 bases; junction bases outside the gene matches: 10. The V gene's germline CDR1 is SNHLY and CDR2 FYNNEI. CDR3 bases: TGTGCCAGCAGTGATATTGGCAGGGGGAAATTGAACACTGAAGCTTTCTTT. Amino acids: CASSDIGRGKLNTEAFF.

This chain links TRBV19 with TRBJ1-2; D ambiguous. The CDR3 extends over 10 amino acids. Germline V gene sequence: CDR1 LNHDA, CDR2 SQIVND (reference sequence). V shed 7 bases and J shed 2 bases, with 2 bases lying between them. The CDR3 region is CASNNYGYTF. CDR3 in DNA: TGTGCCAGTAACAACTATGGCTACACCTTC.

The chain carries TRBV6-6 and TRBJ1-1; D not resolved. Between the trimmed V and J ends, which lost 6 bases and 3 bases, there was a span of 8 bases. Looked up from germline, CDR1 is MNHNY and CDR2 is SVGAGI (reference sequence). The CDR3 runs to 12 residues. The CDR3 bases are TGTGCCAGCAGGACTTGGGACACTGAAGCTTTCTTT. This gives the protein CASRTWDTEAFF.

The chain carries TRBV27 and TRBJ1-1; TRBD1 is a possible D gene (5 bases). Germline loops: CDR1 MNHEY, CDR2 SMNVEV (reference sequence). CDR3 length: 13 residues. V was shortened by 4 bases and J by 4 bases, with 10 bases between the two germline ends. For the CDR3, the DNA is TGTGCCAGCAGTTGGGGGAGGGGCACTGAAGCTTTCTTT. Translating gives CASSWGRGTEAFF.